Each of the 5 T cell receptor beta chains below was sequenced from the same sample in a study of graft-versus-host responses after intestinal transplantation. Method: immunoSEQ multiplex PCR; TCRdb's copy keeps in-frame clones and lacks some. The data contain about 86,000 clones, around 90% of them singletons. These TCRs' antigens remain unknown. The sequences come from unstimulated CD8+ T cells sorted from spleen or lymph node cells, collected before intestinal transplant. These receptors were taken from a human donor who received an intestinal transplant.

This chain uses TRBV6-6 with TRBJ1-1; D is possibly TRBD1 (6 bases). Germline V gene sequence: CDR1 MNHNY, CDR2 SVGAGI (reference sequence). The CDR3 loop spans 14 amino acids. The V end lost 6 bases, the J end lost 0 bases, and 11 bases lay between the germline ends. The CDR3: CASRVAGVNTEAFF. The CDR3 DNA sequence: TGTGCCAGCAGAGTTGCAGGGGTGAACACTGAAGCTTTCTTT.

V usage is TRBV10-2 and J usage is TRBJ2-3, with TRBD1 identical over 9 bases. Germline V gene data show CDR1 as WSHSY and CDR2 as SAAADI. Germline trimming cut 7 bases from V and 0 bases from J; bases unmatched to any gene: 5. This CDR3 is built from 15 residues. CDR3 protein: CASTRDRVSTDTQYF. CDR3 bases: TGCGCCAGCACCCGGGACAGGGTGAGCACAGATACGCAGTATTTT.

The CDR3 protein is CASGLPTPRQVSSYNEQFF. CDR3 DNA: TGTGCTAGTGGTTTGCCGACCCCACGACAGGTGAGCTCCTACAATGAGCAGTTCTTC. The rearrangement uses TRBV12-5 and TRBJ2-1, with TRBD1 as a possible D gene (6 bases). The V gene's germline CDR1 is LGHNT and CDR2 FRNRAP. The V and J ends lost 2 bases and 0 bases respectively, with 20 bases between them. The CDR3 consists of 19 residues.

This chain links TRBV6-5 with TRBJ2-7; 8 bases match TRBD1. This CDR3 is built from 14 residues. The germline CDR1 and CDR2 sequences are MNHEY and SVGAGI. The J segment lost 6 bases and the V segment lost 6 bases, leaving 10 bases of the junction unmatched. CDR3 sequence: CASRMGQGAIEQYF. CDR3 nucleotide sequence: TGTGCCAGCAGGATGGGGCAGGGGGCTATCGAGCAGTACTTC.

Only one count was recorded for this clone. This rearrangement joins TRBV5-4 to TRBJ2-1; 10 positions match TRBD2. Germline values: CDR1 SGHNT, CDR2 YYREEE (reference sequence). V shed 4 bases, J shed 4 bases, and the junction held 5 bases outside the gene matches. The CDR3 length is 15 residues. As DNA, the CDR3 is TGTGCCAGCAGCCGACCGGGACTAGCGTACAATGAGCAGTTCTTC. Residues: CASSRPGLAYNEQFF.